The rows below give T cell receptor beta chains drawn from one sample of a study of blood T cell repertoires in COVID-19. TCRdb's copy holds only in-frame clones and misses some; the assay was immunoSEQ multiplex PCR. The table includes under 250,000 clones, almost 90% detected once. Material: peripheral blood. These receptors originate from a woman in her sixties or seventies with acute or convalescent COVID-19. Both conserved end residues are part of each CDR3. The D gene is left open where the match is weak. Size tells how often a clone was seen (once, few, many) or the class of an expanded clone, and some rows leave it out.

d_call clone_size v_call cdr3_aa
NA once TRBV13 CASSPGALDEQFF
TRBD2 NA TRBV7-9 CASTNPTSGSYEQYF
NA NA TRBV19 CASSISADSYNEQFF
NA NA TRBV9 CASSVGARMNSPGNTIYF
NA NA TRBV2 CASSDRGSSYEQYF
TRBD2 once TRBV29-1 CSVATSGTSTDTQYF
NA NA TRBV12-5 CASGPWGTGAYEQYF
TRBD1 NA TRBV6-5 CASSPQGGWTEAFF
NA NA TRBV10-1 CASSGPPGTLSETQYF
TRBD1 NA TRBV28 CASSPGGLSYEQYF
NA few TRBV11-2 CASSLDPGGAPEKLFF
NA NA TRBV5-1 CASSPRGTPIDYGYTF
NA NA TRBV28 CASSLESGAWAGELFF
NA NA TRBV5-1 CASSSTGQSNTEAFF
NA NA TRBV6-1 CASTPFRPGQETQYF
TRBD1 NA TRBV30 CAWSLGGVTDTQYF
NA NA TRBV19 CASSMTGTFNQPQHF
NA NA TRBV12-2 CASRITRQGYTEAFF
TRBD1 NA TRBV19 CASSIVDRVPLGYTF
TRBD1 once TRBV6-5 CASSPRDRGPHGYTF
TRBD1 NA TRBV5-8 CASSSRDRRTSGNTIYF
NA few TRBV2 CASSALYEQYF
NA NA TRBV2 CASSPNSNQPQHF
TRBD1 NA TRBV15 CATSRARTGVQAFF
NA NA TRBV30 CAWSKGTDNSPLHF
NA NA TRBV27 CASSSKRTGQPQHF